The text below deals with one TCR beta chain. The data were taken from a study of T cells in tuberculosis. Study context: Sequenced TCRs come from CD1B-GMM tetramer-binding T cells.

Germline V gene data show CDR1 as SEHNR and CDR2 as FQNEAQ (reference sequence). The length of the CDR3 is 16 residues. After removal of 5 bases from V and 1 base from J, the junction contained 5 bases not matched to a gene. This table comes from immunoSEQ multiplex PCR, and its TCRdb copy is limited to in-frame clones, with some not included. The data contain roughly 34,000 clones, about nine tenths of them singletons. The chain combines TRBV7-9 with TRBJ2-2; 9 bases line up with TRBD1. Sequenced material: PBMCs. The clonotype was recovered from a donor aged 10-29 years with latent tuberculosis or without tuberculosis infection. Some clones in this sample may be carry-over from other donors' samples. The DNA for the CDR3 is TGTGCCAGCAGCCCCTGGACAGGGGAGAACACCGGGGAGCTGTTTTTT. Amino acids: CASSPWTGENTGELFF.